The entry that follows covers one TCR beta chain sequence. No antigen is known for it. This CDR3 region has 16 residues. Germline CDR1 reads SGHTA; CDR2 reads FQGNSA. UMI-labeled TRB cDNA libraries were prepared by 5' RACE. Each CDR3 protein gets one entry in TCRdb, which reprocessed the 5' RACE reads and gives no DNA. This sample's table reports tens of thousands of distinct CDR3 sequences. This specimen belongs to a study of CXCR3-negative and CXCR3-positive naive CD8 T cells. The study, taken as a whole, reports: Cryopreserved cells showed partially decreased CXCR3 expression, and most assays used fresh PBMCs. Relative to CXCR3-negative naive cells, CXCR3-positive naive cells had more hydrophobic TRB CDR3s. The TRBV-TRBJ usage of naive CXCR3-negative and CXCR3-positive cells was similar, but that of memory cells differed. Memory CD8+ cells showed much lower diversity, while both naive subsets were comparably high.

The clonotype originates from a human donor in good health. Some clones in this sample may be carry-over from other donors' samples. The sample taken for sequencing was naive CXCR3+ CD8+ T cells from blood. Subset in this sample: CD45RO-CCR7+CD27+CD95- naive CD8+ T cells expressing CXCR3 (TNR3+). The J gene is TRBJ1-6, the V gene TRBV7-2; absent DNA, TCRdb's TRBD1 call cannot be checked. The CDR3 sequence: CASSLTGQGYNSPLHF.